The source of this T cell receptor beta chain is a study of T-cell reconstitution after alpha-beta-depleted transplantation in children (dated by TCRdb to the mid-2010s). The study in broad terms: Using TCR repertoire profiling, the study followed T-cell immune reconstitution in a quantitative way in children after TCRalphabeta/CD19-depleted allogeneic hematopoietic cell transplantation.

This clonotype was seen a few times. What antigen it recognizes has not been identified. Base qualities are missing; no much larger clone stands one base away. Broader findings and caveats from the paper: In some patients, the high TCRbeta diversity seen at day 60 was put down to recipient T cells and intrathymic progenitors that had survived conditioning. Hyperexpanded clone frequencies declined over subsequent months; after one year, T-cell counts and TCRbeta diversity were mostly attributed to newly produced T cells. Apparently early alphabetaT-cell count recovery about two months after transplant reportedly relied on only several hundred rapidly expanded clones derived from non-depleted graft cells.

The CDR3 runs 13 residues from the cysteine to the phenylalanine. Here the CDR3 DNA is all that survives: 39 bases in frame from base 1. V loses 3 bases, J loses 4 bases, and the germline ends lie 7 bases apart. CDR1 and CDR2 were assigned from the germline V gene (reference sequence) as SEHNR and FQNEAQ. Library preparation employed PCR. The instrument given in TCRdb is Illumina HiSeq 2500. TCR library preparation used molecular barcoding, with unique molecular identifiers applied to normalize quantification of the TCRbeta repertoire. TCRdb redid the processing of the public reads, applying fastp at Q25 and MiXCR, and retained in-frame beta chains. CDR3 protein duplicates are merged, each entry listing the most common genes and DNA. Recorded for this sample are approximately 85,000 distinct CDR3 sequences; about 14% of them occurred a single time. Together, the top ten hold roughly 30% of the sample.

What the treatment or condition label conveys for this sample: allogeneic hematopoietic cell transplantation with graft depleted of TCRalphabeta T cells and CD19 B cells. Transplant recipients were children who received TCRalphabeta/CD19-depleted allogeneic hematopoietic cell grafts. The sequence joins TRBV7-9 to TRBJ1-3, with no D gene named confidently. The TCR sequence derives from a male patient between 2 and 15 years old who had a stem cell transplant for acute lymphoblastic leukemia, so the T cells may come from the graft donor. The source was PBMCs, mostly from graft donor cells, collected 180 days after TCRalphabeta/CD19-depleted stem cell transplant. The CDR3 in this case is CASSFVRGNTIYF. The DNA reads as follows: TGTGCCAGCAGCTTTGTCAGGGGAAACACCATATATTTT.